The 32 T cell receptor beta chains below come from one sample, sequenced in a study of blood T cell repertoires in COVID-19. Produced via immunoSEQ multiplex PCR; TCRdb's table is partial and in-frame only. The sample contains a few hundred thousand clones, around 84% of which appear only once. The specimen sequenced was peripheral blood. These receptors all come from a woman between 18 and 30 years old with acute or convalescent COVID-19.

The genes are TRBV12-3 or TRBV12-4 and TRBJ1-3; D remains unclear. The CDR3 consists of 13 residues. The V and J ends lost 8 bases and 3 bases respectively, with 11 bases between them. This CDR3 reads CASRQQDGNTIYF. CDR3 coding DNA: TGTGCCAGCCGGCAGCAGGATGGAAACACCATATATTTT.

This clone was seen a handful of times. A much larger clone lies a single base off, so this may be a read error. The sample has other DNA sequences that encode this CDR3 too. The chain uses TRBV12-3 or TRBV12-4 and TRBJ1-2, with D uncertain. This CDR3 has 13 amino acids. Trimming took off 5 bases at V and 2 bases at J, with 9 bases between the two ends. In DNA, the CDR3 is TGTGCCAGCAGTCCGACGGGGAACTATGGCTACACCTTC. Amino acid sequence: CASSPTGNYGYTF.

J is TRBJ1-5 and V is TRBV19, with D perhaps TRBD1 (5 bases). V was cut by 7 bases and J by 9 bases, with 22 bases left in between. Germline loops: CDR1 LNHDA, CDR2 SQIVND (reference sequence). This CDR3 spans 15 amino acids. Here the CDR3 reads CASIGAGDGGLPQHF. The CDR3 bases are TGTGCCAGTATTGGTGCGGGGGATGGAGGGTTGCCCCAGCATTTT.

This clone was detected only once. The rearrangement joins TRBV6-5 to TRBJ1-3; 8 bases are shared with TRBD1. V was clipped by 6 bases and J by 0 bases; unmatched bases: 4. Germline V lookup: CDR1 MNHEY, CDR2 SVGAGI. The CDR3 sequence is 15 residues long. The CDR3 DNA reads TGTGCCAGCAGGATAACAGGGGGCTCTGGAAACACCATATATTTT. Protein: CASRITGGSGNTIYF.

The chain carries TRBV29-1 and TRBJ1-2, with D perhaps TRBD1 (6 bases). Per germline, CDR1 SQVTM and CDR2 ANQGSEA. The CDR3 sequence is 12 residues long. Trimming removed 5 bases at V and 8 bases at J, with 15 bases between. For the CDR3, the DNA is TGCAGCGTTACCGGGACACGGACGGGCTACACCTTC. Translating gives CSVTGTRTGYTF.

The CDR3 DNA sequence: TGTGCCAGCAGTTACTCCTCGACAGGTAGGGATGAGCAGTTCTTC. Its translation: CASSYSSTGRDEQFF. The genes are TRBV6-5 and TRBJ2-1, with D possibly TRBD1 on 6 matching bases. CDR3 length: 15 residues. The germline V gene encodes CDR1 MNHEY and CDR2 SVGAGI. V lost 0 bases and J lost 8, with 14 bases in between.

This sequence joins TRBV29-1 and TRBJ2-5; 7 bases map to TRBD1. The trim removed 6 bases at V and 3 bases at J, leaving 7 bases unmatched. This CDR3 comprises 13 residues. Germline CDR1 reads SQVTM; CDR2 reads ANQGSEA. The CDR3 coding sequence is TGCAGCGTAAAGACAGGGCCTAAAGAGACCCAGTACTTC. This sequence encodes CSVKTGPKETQYF.

The V gene is TRBV5-1, the J gene TRBJ2-1; D unclear. The CDR3 has 14 amino acids. V was shortened by 0 bases and J by 5 bases, with 9 bases between the two germline ends. Germline values: CDR1 SGHRS, CDR2 YFSETQ. CDR3 nucleotides: TGCGCCAGCAGCTTGGCCGTGATAGACAATGAGCAGTTCTTC. Translation: CASSLAVIDNEQFF.

The V call is TRBV7-2, the J call TRBJ1-3; D remains unclear. The germline V and J ends were trimmed by 4 bases and 0 bases, with 13 bases remaining between them. This CDR3 has 16 residues. The germline CDR1 and CDR2 sequences are SGHTA and FQGNSA. The CDR3 protein is CASSSRGARSGNTIYF. CDR3 nucleotides: TGTGCCAGCAGCTCCCGGGGTGCCCGCTCTGGAAACACCATATATTTT.

The chain employs TRBV6-2 or TRBV6-3 and TRBJ2-1, with D perhaps matching TRBD2 (7 bases). CDR3 length equals 15 residues. The V and J ends lost 2 bases and 3 bases respectively, with 11 bases between them. From germline, CDR1 is MNHEY and CDR2 SVGEGT. In DNA, the CDR3 is TGTGCCAGCAGTTACGGGGGCGGGGGCTACAATGAGCAGTTCTTC. Its protein product is CASSYGGGGYNEQFF.

This clone has only one observation. The rearrangement links TRBV29-1 to TRBJ2-1, with TRBD1 matching over 8 bases. J was trimmed by 4 bases and V by 7 bases; bases with no gene match: 9. The CDR3 length is 14 residues. Germline CDR1 and CDR2: SQVTM and ANQGSEA. The CDR3 here is CSELRQGRYNEQFF. The CDR3 DNA reads as TGCAGCGAACTACGACAGGGGAGATACAATGAGCAGTTCTTC.

The chain uses TRBV3-1 (or the pseudogene TRBV3-2) and TRBJ2-7, with unresolved D. The germline V gene encodes CDR1 LGHDT and CDR2 YNNKEL (reference sequence). The CDR3 contains 11 residues. V was pared by 3 bases and J by 3 bases, with 3 bases between. Written as DNA, the CDR3 is TGTGCCAGCAGCCATAACTACGAGCAGTACTTC. Translating it yields CASSHNYEQYF.

This clone was found a few times. The chain recombines TRBV4-3 with TRBJ2-6, with D tentatively TRBD2 (7 bases). The V gene lost 0 bases and the J gene lost 11 bases, with 17 bases spanning the gap. Germline V gene data show CDR1 as LGHNA and CDR2 as YSLEER. The CDR3 runs 16 residues. DNA of the CDR3: TGCGCCAGCAGCCAAGATTGGATTGGAGGGGGGGACGTCCTGACTTTC. Amino acids: CASSQDWIGGGDVLTF.

J is TRBJ1-3 and V is TRBV19, with no clear D. The ends were cut back, 3 bases at V and 0 bases at J, with 12 bases in the middle. The germline gives CDR1 LNHDA, CDR2 SQIVND (reference sequence). The CDR3 length is 16 residues. CDR3 amino acids: CASSIPAARSGNTIYF. CDR3 nucleotides: TGTGCCAGTAGTATCCCGGCGGCTCGCTCTGGAAACACCATATATTTT. Variable domain in full (rest from reference TRBV19 and TRBJ1-3): DGGITQSPKYLFRKEGQNVTLSCEQNLNHDAMYWYRQDPGQGLRLIYYSQIVNDFQKGDIAEGYSVSREKKESFPLTVTSAQKNPTAFYLCASSIPAARSGNTIYFGEGSWLTVV.

Remarks on this clone: At one end the junction does not follow the germline gene, possibly because of a read error. The CDR3 region has the DNA TGTGCCAGCAGCGAATCACTGCTGAACACTGAAGCTTTCTTT. Translating gives CASSESLLNTEAFF. The chain has TRBV25-1 and TRBJ1-1; D is uncertain. Germline CDR1 reads MGHDK; CDR2 reads SYGVNS. This CDR3 is 14 amino acids long.

This clone was detected many times. V gene TRBV5-1 combines with J gene TRBJ2-1; 8 bases align to TRBD2. The CDR3 has 15 residues. Germline assignment: CDR1 SGHRS and CDR2 YFSETQ. After removal of 0 bases from V and 9 bases from J, the junction contained 8 bases not matched to a gene. The CDR3 coding sequence is TGCGCCAGCAGCTTGGGGATGGGCGGGAGGATTGAGCAGTTCTTC. This codes for CASSLGMGGRIEQFF.

This clone was seen a handful of times. The DNA of the CDR3 is TGCGCCAGCAGTGAACCGACAGGGGGTTCGGCCTACGAGCAGTACTTC. It yields the protein CASSEPTGGSAYEQYF. The chain employs TRBV10-2 and TRBJ2-7; TRBD1 matches 9 bases. The CDR3 contains 16 residues. CDR1 and CDR2 from the germline V gene are WSHSY and SAAADI. Germline trimming cut 3 bases from V and 2 bases from J; bases unmatched to any gene: 8.

This chain links TRBV7-9 with TRBJ2-1, with D possibly matching TRBD2 (5 bases). This CDR3 is 12 amino acids long. CDR1 is SEHNR, CDR2 FQNEAQ, per germline (reference sequence). V was shortened by 1 base and J by 9 bases, with 7 bases between the two germline ends. In nucleotides, the CDR3 is TGTGCCAGCAGCTTAGGGGAGACTGAGCAGTTCTTC. Protein product: CASSLGETEQFF. The full variable domain, its missing parts supplied by reference TRBV7-9 and TRBJ2-1, is DTGVSQNPRHKITKRGQNVTFRCDPISEHNRLYWYRQTLGQGPEFLTYFQNEAQLEKSRLLSDRFSAERPKGSFSTLEIQRTEQGDSAMYLCASSLGETEQFFGPGTRLTVL.

The CDR3 DNA sequence: TGCAGTGCTAGAGATCTCGGGACCCAGTACTTC. Encoded protein: CSARDLGTQYF. The chain recombines TRBV20-1 with TRBJ2-5; D remains ambiguous. Germline V gene lookup returns CDR1 DFQATT and CDR2 SNEGSKA (reference sequence). With 0 bases removed from V and 7 bases from J, the gap between germline ends came to 6 bases. This CDR3 is built from 11 residues.

The chain employs TRBV5-5 and TRBJ2-6, with D unresolved. In germline, CDR1 is SGHKS, CDR2 YYEKEE (reference sequence). The length of the CDR3 is 14 residues. The V end lost 3 bases, the J end lost 0 bases, and 4 bases lay between the germline ends. CDR3: CASSSVSGANVLTF. The CDR3 bases are TGTGCCAGCAGCTCTGTCTCTGGGGCCAACGTCCTGACTTTC.

The chain links TRBV29-1 to TRBJ1-2; D is undetermined. The CDR3 extends over 14 amino acids. The germline V and J ends were trimmed by 0 bases and 4 bases, with 12 bases remaining between them. Germline CDR1 is SQVTM and CDR2 is ANQGSEA. The CDR3 DNA is TGCAGCGTTGAAGAGTGGAGGCAGTCCTATGGCTACACCTTC. Its translation is CSVEEWRQSYGYTF.

This clone is a singleton in its sample. V is TRBV28 and J is TRBJ2-3; perhaps TRBD2 as D (5 bases). V lost 5 bases, J lost 1 base, and 10 bases lay in between. Per the germline V gene, CDR1 is MDHEN and CDR2 is SYDVKM. The CDR3 has 14 residues. CDR3 amino acids: CASSARGGTDTQYF. CDR3 sequence (DNA): TGTGCCAGCAGTGCCCGGGGAGGCACAGATACGCAGTATTTT.

CDR3 sequence reads: CASSGNRYLNTEAFF. The CDR3 DNA follows: TGTGCCAGTAGTGGAAACAGGTACCTGAACACTGAAGCTTTCTTT. The rearrangement links TRBV19 to TRBJ1-1, with a possible D match to TRBD1 (5 bases). This CDR3 region has 15 residues. Germline assignment: CDR1 LNHDA and CDR2 SQIVND (reference sequence). V was clipped by 5 bases and J by 0 bases, with 13 bases between them.

The J gene is TRBJ2-3, the V gene TRBV6-5; D might be TRBD2 (5 bases). CDR1 and CDR2 from the germline V gene are MNHEY and SVGAGI. The CDR3 contains 16 residues. Trimming shortened V by 0 bases and J by 0 bases, and 10 bases separated the two germline ends. The CDR3 spells CASSYSRLASTDTQYF. CDR3 nucleotides: TGTGCCAGCAGTTACTCAAGGCTAGCTAGCACAGATACGCAGTATTTT.

The chain is built from TRBV19 and TRBJ1-5; unclear D gene. CDR3 length: 13 residues. V was cut by 2 bases and J by 6 bases, with 8 bases left in between. Germline values: CDR1 LNHDA, CDR2 SQIVND (reference sequence). For the CDR3, the DNA is TGTGCCAGTAGTATACAGGATAGTCAGCCCCAGCATTTT. It yields the protein CASSIQDSQPQHF.

The V gene is TRBV6-2 or TRBV6-3, the J gene TRBJ2-7; 8 bases are a match to TRBD2. Germline V gene sequence: CDR1 MNHEY, CDR2 SVGEGT. The J segment lost 2 bases and the V segment lost 2 bases, leaving 5 bases of the junction unmatched. CDR3 length equals 15 residues. The CDR3 loop is CASSYETSVPYEQYF. In nucleotides, the CDR3 is TGTGCCAGCAGTTACGAGACTAGCGTTCCCTACGAGCAGTACTTC.

J is TRBJ1-2 and V is TRBV27; 8 positions agree with TRBD1. V lost 2 bases, J lost 8 bases, and 4 bases stayed unmatched. This CDR3 has 13 amino acids. Germline assignment: CDR1 MNHEY and CDR2 SMNVEV (reference sequence). CDR3 loop: CASSLQAGGGYTF. The CDR3 nucleotides read TGTGCCAGCAGTTTACAGGCAGGGGGCGGCTACACCTTC.

The J gene is TRBJ1-1, the V gene TRBV5-4; D uncertain. The CDR3 loop spans 18 amino acids. V shed 4 bases and J shed 0 bases, with 22 bases lying between them. The germline V gene encodes CDR1 SGHNT and CDR2 YYREEE (reference sequence). This CDR3 reads CASSLPFSSDGMNTEAFF. Here the CDR3 DNA reads TGTGCCAGCAGCCTACCTTTCTCGTCGGACGGGATGAACACTGAAGCTTTCTTT.

The chain employs TRBV5-4 and TRBJ2-7; the match to TRBD1 covers 9 bases. The CDR3 has 13 residues. The germline gives CDR1 SGHNT, CDR2 YYREEE (reference sequence). V shed 4 bases, J shed 7 bases, and the junction held 6 bases outside the gene matches. Here the CDR3 reads CASSRDRAEEQYF. The CDR3 DNA reads as TGTGCCAGCAGCCGGGACAGGGCGGAAGAGCAGTACTTC.

The chain uses TRBV19 and TRBJ2-1; 9 nucleotides align to TRBD2. The germline CDR1 and CDR2 sequences are LNHDA and SQIVND (reference sequence). The junction had 12 bases not matched to a gene; V was cut back by 4 bases and J by 5 bases. The CDR3 loop spans 17 amino acids. CDR3 amino acids: CASSTPGVAGGNNEQFF. CDR3 sequence (DNA): TGTGCCAGTAGTACCCCGGGTGTGGCGGGAGGGAACAATGAGCAGTTCTTC.

This clone was counted a few times. The genes are TRBV18 and TRBJ2-5; 15 bases align to TRBD2. J gave up 4 bases and V 0 bases, and 0 bases lay outside the gene matches. CDR1 is KGHSH, CDR2 LQKENI, per germline. The length of the CDR3 is 16 residues. The DNA for the CDR3 is TGTGCCAGCTCACCACCGGGACTAGCGGGAGGAGAGACCCAGTACTTC. Its protein is CASSPPGLAGGETQYF.

This clone was picked up a small number of times. The V call is TRBV7-2, the J call TRBJ2-1; D is uncertain. This CDR3 is built from 13 residues. Germline CDR1 and CDR2: SGHTA and FQGNSA. The V gene lost 5 bases and the J gene lost 12 bases, with 17 bases spanning the gap. As DNA, the CDR3 is TGTGCCAGCAGCGGGCGCGTTCAAATGGGGCAGTTCTTC. It is translated as CASSGRVQMGQFF.